The 16 T cell receptor beta chains in this list originate from one sample, sequenced in a study of human T cells and chemical hapten exposure. This sample's time point: patch test 1, 2 weeks after DPC sensitization. Sample treatment: therapeutic diphenylcyclopropenone sensitization with weekly scalp DPC. Someone pulled total RNA out of unfractionated whole blood. Via MiXCR, TCRdb re-called the RACE reads, giving one row per CDR3 protein. The repertoire holds under 40,000 distinct CDR3 sequences, with 5% to 7% as singletons. The material was whole blood, obtained in connection with sensitization to the hapten diphenylcyclopropenone (DPC). These receptors were obtained from a woman aged 25 to 39 with alopecia areata. Some clones in this sample may be carry-over from other donors' samples.

The J gene is TRBJ2-1, the V gene TRBV14, with 7 bases identical to TRBD2. The germline V gene encodes CDR1 SGHDN and CDR2 FVKESK. This CDR3 region has 15 residues. Losses at the gene ends were 3 bases for V and 0 bases for J; bases not matched to a gene: 2. The CDR3 DNA reads TGTGCCAGCAGCCAGCGGGGGAGCTCCTACAATGAGCAGTTCTTC. Encoded protein: CASSQRGSSYNEQFF. Based on the CDR3 plus reference TRBV14 and TRBJ2-1, the full variable domain is EAGVTQFPSHSVIEKGQTVTLRCDPISGHDNLYWYRRVMGKEIKFLLHFVKESKQDESGMPNNRFLAERTGGTYSTLKVQPAELEDSGVYFCASSQRGSSYNEQFFGPGTRLTVL.

V is TRBV14 and J is TRBJ2-7; the match to TRBD2 covers 8 bases. V dropped 4 bases and J dropped 6; count of bases not matched to a gene: 2. The germline gives CDR1 SGHDN, CDR2 FVKESK. The CDR3 spans 12 residues. This CDR3 reads CASSRTSSEQYF. CDR3 DNA: TGTGCCAGCAGCCGGACTAGCAGCGAGCAGTACTTC.

This clonotype was seen a handful of times. The chain employs TRBV4-3 and TRBJ1-1; D is ambiguous. Deletions cut 0 bases from V and 3 bases from J, with 8 bases between. The CDR3 runs to 14 residues. The V gene's germline CDR1 is LGHNA and CDR2 YSLEER. The DNA of the CDR3 is TGCGCCAGCAGCCAAGATCGCATTGACACTGAAGCTTTCTTT. This sequence encodes CASSQDRIDTEAFF.

This clonotype was detected ten times or more. The CDR3, as DNA: TGCGCCAGCAGCTTGGAGTTTTATAGCTCTAAGAACACTGAAGCTTTCTTT. Protein product: CASSLEFYSSKNTEAFF. J is TRBJ1-1 and V is TRBV5-1, with D uncertain. V shed 0 bases and J shed 1 base, with 16 bases lying between them. The CDR3 is 17 amino acids. Germline CDR1 reads SGHRS; CDR2 reads YFSETQ. The variable domain in full, completed from reference TRBV5-1 and TRBJ1-1, reads KAGVTQTPRYLIKTRGQQVTLSCSPISGHRSVSWYQQTPGQGLQFLFEYFSETQRNKGNFPGRFSGRQFSNSRSEMNVSTLELGDSALYLCASSLEFYSSKNTEAFFGQGTRLTVV.

This clonotype appeared many times. The rearrangement links TRBV7-8 to TRBJ2-7; possible D gene TRBD1, 5 bases. Germline CDR1 and CDR2: SGHVS and FQNEAQ. Trimming stripped 6 bases from V and 0 bases from J, with 12 bases between. The CDR3 spans 14 residues. The CDR3: CASRSDRSSYEQYF. CDR3 bases: TGTGCCAGCAGATCCGACAGAAGCTCCTACGAGCAGTACTTC.

This clonotype was counted a few times. This chain connects TRBV7-3 to TRBJ1-1; D gene uncertain. Germline-derived CDR1 and CDR2 are SGHTA and FQGTGA. The V and J ends lost 2 bases and 5 bases respectively, with 9 bases between them. The CDR3 totals 13 residues. The CDR3 is CASSLFAGTEAFF. The DNA for the CDR3 is TGTGCCAGCAGCTTATTTGCGGGGACTGAAGCTTTCTTT.

This clonotype has more than one count but fewer than ten. The chain carries TRBV4-3 and TRBJ1-1; 10 nucleotides match TRBD1. With V trimmed by 4 bases and J by 5 bases, 7 bases remained unmatched. Looked up from germline, CDR1 is LGHNA and CDR2 is YSLEER. The CDR3 sequence is 15 residues long. In nucleotides, the CDR3 is TGCGCCAGCAGCCGCGACAGGGGGCTACGTACTGAAGCTTTCTTT. This translates into CASSRDRGLRTEAFF.

This clonotype was seen ten or more times. V usage is TRBV10-3 and J usage is TRBJ2-7; D unclear. The V end lost 5 bases, the J end lost 2 bases, and 7 bases lay between the germline ends. Per germline, CDR1 ENHRY and CDR2 SYGVKD. CDR3 length equals 12 residues. The CDR3 region is CAISQLPYEQYF. The CDR3 DNA reads as TGTGCCATCAGTCAACTTCCCTACGAGCAGTACTTC.

The chain links TRBV7-2 to TRBJ2-5, with D possibly TRBD2 on 5 matching bases. CDR1 is SGHTA, CDR2 FQGNSA, per germline. The CDR3 contains 13 residues. V gave up 3 bases and J gave up 3 bases, with 8 bases separating them. This chain's CDR3 is CASSLGAKETQYF. In DNA, the CDR3 is TGTGCCAGCAGCTTGGGAGCAAAAGAGACCCAGTACTTC.

This clonotype has ten or more counts. The chain joins TRBV4-3 to TRBJ2-5; D not certain. V shed 0 bases and J shed 5 bases, with 7 bases lying between them. This CDR3 is 13 amino acids long. Germline CDR1 and CDR2: LGHNA and YSLEER. In DNA form, the CDR3 reads TGCGCCAGCAGCCAAGATTTGAGGGAGACCCAGTACTTC. This sequence encodes CASSQDLRETQYF.

The chain employs TRBV30 and TRBJ2-7, with D possibly matching TRBD2 (6 bases). Germline V CDR1 and CDR2: GTSNPN, SVGIG (reference sequence). Deletions cut 2 bases from V and 3 bases from J, with 8 bases between. This CDR3 comprises 12 residues. The DNA for the CDR3 is TGTGCCTGGAGTCGGGGGAGCTACGAGCAGTACTTC. This codes for CAWSRGSYEQYF.

This clonotype showed up many times. The genes are TRBV7-6 and TRBJ1-2, with TRBD1 matching 7 bases. The CDR3 is 15 residues long. V lost 1 base and J lost 1; bases outside the gene matches: 3. Germline V gene lookup returns CDR1 SGHVS and CDR2 FNYEAQ. CDR3 DNA sequence: TGTGCCAGCAGCTTAGGACAGGGTCTTAACTATGGCTACACCTTC. Its protein product is CASSLGQGLNYGYTF.

By share of the sample, this clonotype is medium-sized. This chain links TRBV18 with TRBJ2-3; TRBD1 agrees at 9 bases. The length of the CDR3 is 14 residues. Trimming at V came to 6 bases and at J to 2 bases, leaving 3 bases not matched to a gene. Germline CDR1 and CDR2: KGHSH and LQKENI. CDR3 loop: CASSGQGTTDTQYF. The CDR3 coding sequence is TGTGCCAGCTCCGGACAGGGGACCACAGATACGCAGTATTTT.

This clonotype showed up many times. This chain links TRBV10-3 with TRBJ2-1; D perhaps matches TRBD2 (6 bases). Germline V CDR1 and CDR2: ENHRY, SYGVKD. V shed 4 bases and J shed 4 bases, with 14 bases lying between them. This CDR3 contains 15 residues. CDR3 bases: TGTGCCATCAGTGCCTTGAGCGCGGGGTACAATGAGCAGTTCTTC. Translating it yields CAISALSAGYNEQFF.

This clonotype was picked up many times. The rearrangement links TRBV4-2 to TRBJ1-6, with D possibly being TRBD1 (5 bases). Germline CDR1 is LGHNA and CDR2 is YNFKEQ. Trimming shortened V by 8 bases and J by 5 bases, and 10 bases separated the two germline ends. This CDR3 contains 13 residues. For the CDR3, the DNA is TGTGCCAGCGGCGGGACGGATAATTCACCCCTCCACTTT. This translates into CASGGTDNSPLHF.

V and J are TRBV18 and TRBJ1-1; the D is unclear. Germline-derived CDR1 and CDR2 are KGHSH and LQKENI. Trimming cost V 2 bases and J 4 bases, with 8 bases left between them. This CDR3 comprises 13 residues. The CDR3 DNA sequence: TGTGCCAGCTCACCATCTTCTAGCACTGAAGCTTTCTTT. This encodes CASSPSSSTEAFF. Full variable domain (remainder filled in from reference TRBV18 and TRBJ1-1): NAGVMQNPRHLVRRRGQEARLRCSPMKGHSHVYWYRQLPEEGLKFMVYLQKENIIDESGMPKERFSAEFPKEGPSILRIQQVVRGDSAAYFCASSPSSSTEAFFGQGTRLTVV.